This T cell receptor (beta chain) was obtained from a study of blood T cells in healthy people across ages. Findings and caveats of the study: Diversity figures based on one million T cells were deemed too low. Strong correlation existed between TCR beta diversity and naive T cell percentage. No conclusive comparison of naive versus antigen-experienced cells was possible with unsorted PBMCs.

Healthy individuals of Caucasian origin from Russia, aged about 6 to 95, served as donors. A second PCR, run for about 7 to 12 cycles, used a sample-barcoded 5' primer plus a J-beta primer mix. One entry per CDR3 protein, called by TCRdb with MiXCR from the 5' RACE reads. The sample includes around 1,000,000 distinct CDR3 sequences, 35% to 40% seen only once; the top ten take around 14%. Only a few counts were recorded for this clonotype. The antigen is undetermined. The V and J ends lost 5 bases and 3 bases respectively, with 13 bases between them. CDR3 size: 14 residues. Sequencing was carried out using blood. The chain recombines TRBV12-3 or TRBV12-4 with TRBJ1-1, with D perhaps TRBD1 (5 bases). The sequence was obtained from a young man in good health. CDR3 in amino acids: CASSAGVTDTEAFF. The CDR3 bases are TGTGCCAGCAGTGCGGGGGTTACGGACACTGAAGCTTTCTTT.